The clone carrying this T cell receptor (beta chain) was detected only once. The data belong to a study of blood T cell repertoires in COVID-19. Study context: Samples representing acute and convalescent COVID-19 were sourced from the United States, Italy and Spain. The analysed material was cDNA or gDNA that came from T cells, B-cell-depleted T cells, or PBMCs.

This CDR3 region has 20 residues. Germline V gene sequence: CDR1 MGHRA, CDR2 YSYEKL. Unmatched junction bases numbered 21, after V lost 1 base and J lost 4 bases. Per the study methods: Reference gene primer amplification gave nucleated cell count estimates. Data came from immunoSEQ multiplex PCR; TCRdb stores just in-frame clones and leaves some out. V and J calls and clone size are copied from that table; D and trimming were computed from the DNA. Of about 190,000 clones listed, approximately 86% are singletons. The chain combines TRBV4-1 with TRBJ2-5; 7 bases match TRBD2. This sequence originates from a man under 40 with acute or convalescent COVID-19. The sample comprised peripheral blood. The CDR3 loop reads CASSQGWGIWGRAVGETQYF. The CDR3 nucleotides read TGCGCCAGCAGCCAAGGTTGGGGCATTTGGGGGAGGGCGGTTGGAGAGACCCAGTACTTC.